This T cell receptor (beta chain) is from a study of blood T cell repertoires in COVID-19. Authors' analysis steps: Counts of nucleated cells, estimated from reference gene primer amplification, were obtained. Data came from immunoSEQ multiplex PCR; TCRdb stores just in-frame clones and leaves some out. V and J calls plus clone size are reproduced from that table; the DNA served to infer D and trimming. The sample lists 350,000 to 400,000 clones, around 89% seen once, with 6% to 7.5% in the top ten. Turning to this clone: The junction departs from the called germline gene at one end, perhaps through a read error.

Germline lookup yields CDR1 MNHEY and CDR2 SMNVEV (reference sequence). The CDR3 spans 16 residues. The rearrangement joins TRBV27 to TRBJ2-2; D call uncertain. This sequence originates from a man aged 18 to 29 with active or convalescent COVID-19. The specimen was peripheral blood. The CDR3 protein is CASQLVVTENTRELFF. In DNA, the CDR3 is TGTGCCAGCCAGTTGGTAGTTACAGAGAACACCAGGGAGCTGTTTTTT.